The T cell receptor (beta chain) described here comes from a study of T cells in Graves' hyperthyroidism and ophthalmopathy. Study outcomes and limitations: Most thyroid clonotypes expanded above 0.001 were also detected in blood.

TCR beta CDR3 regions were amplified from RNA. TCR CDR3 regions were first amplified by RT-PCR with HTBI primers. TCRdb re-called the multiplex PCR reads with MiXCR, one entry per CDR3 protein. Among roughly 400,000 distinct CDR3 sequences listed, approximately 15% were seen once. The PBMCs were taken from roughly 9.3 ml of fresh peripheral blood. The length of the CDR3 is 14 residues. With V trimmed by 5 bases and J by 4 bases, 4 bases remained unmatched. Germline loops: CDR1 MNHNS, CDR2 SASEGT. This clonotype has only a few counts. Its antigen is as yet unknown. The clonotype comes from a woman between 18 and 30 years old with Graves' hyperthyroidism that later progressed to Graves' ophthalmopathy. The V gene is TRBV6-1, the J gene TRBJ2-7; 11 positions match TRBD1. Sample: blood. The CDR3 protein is CASSFGDRGYEQYF. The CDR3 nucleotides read TGTGCCAGCAGTTTCGGGGACAGGGGGTACGAGCAGTACTTC.